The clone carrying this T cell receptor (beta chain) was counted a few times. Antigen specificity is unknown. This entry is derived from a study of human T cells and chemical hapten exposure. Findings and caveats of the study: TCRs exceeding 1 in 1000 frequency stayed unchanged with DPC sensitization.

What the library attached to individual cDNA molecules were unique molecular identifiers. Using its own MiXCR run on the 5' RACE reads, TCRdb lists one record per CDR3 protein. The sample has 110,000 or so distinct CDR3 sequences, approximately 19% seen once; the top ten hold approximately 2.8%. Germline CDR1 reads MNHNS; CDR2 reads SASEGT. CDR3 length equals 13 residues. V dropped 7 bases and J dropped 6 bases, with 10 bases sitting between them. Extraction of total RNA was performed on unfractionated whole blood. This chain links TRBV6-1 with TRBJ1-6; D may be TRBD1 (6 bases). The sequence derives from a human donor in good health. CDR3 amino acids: CASTQGSNSPLHF. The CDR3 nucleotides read TGTGCCAGCACCCAGGGGAGTAATTCACCCCTCCACTTT.